These 14 T cell receptor beta chains share one sample of origin, sequenced in a study of shared clonotypes between healthy human individuals. Repertoires were generated with immunoSEQ multiplex PCR, while TCRdb's copy carries only in-frame clones and drops some. This table has around 320,000 clones, about nine tenths appearing once. The sequenced sample was memory CD8+ T cells sorted from blood. Stated subset: CD45RO+ cells pooled with CCR7-negative TemRA cells. These receptors were collected from a man in his late teens or twenties in good health.

This clone was seen just once. This sequence joins TRBV27 and TRBJ1-2; D is unclear. This CDR3 contains 15 residues. The germline V gene has CDR1 MNHEY and CDR2 SMNVEV (reference sequence). V was trimmed by 7 bases and J by 0 bases, leaving 15 bases between them. The CDR3 nucleotides are TGTGCCAGCAAATCCGCGGACGGTACTAACTATGGCTACACCTTC. Amino acid sequence: CASKSADGTNYGYTF.

This chain joins TRBV10-3 and TRBJ2-2, with 10 positions matching TRBD2. Unmatched junction bases numbered 14, after V lost 10 bases and J lost 6 bases. The germline V gene has CDR1 ENHRY and CDR2 SYGVKD. The CDR3 covers 16 residues. CDR3: CATWGAGGARPGELFF. CDR3 coding DNA: TGTGCCACCTGGGGAGCGGGGGGGGCTCGCCCCGGGGAGCTGTTTTTT.

The gene calls are TRBV6-1 and TRBJ2-7; D remains unclear. The V gene lost 2 bases and the J gene lost 1 base, with 6 bases spanning the gap. The germline V gene encodes CDR1 MNHNS and CDR2 SASEGT. This CDR3 has 13 amino acids. CDR3 bases: TGTGCCAGCAGTGAAAGCCAGTCCTACGAGCAGTACTTC. As protein: CASSESQSYEQYF.

The chain combines TRBV6-6 with TRBJ2-7; the D gene is possibly TRBD2 (5 bases). CDR3 length equals 16 residues. The germline V and J ends were trimmed by 5 bases and 2 bases, with 19 bases remaining between them. Per the germline V gene, CDR1 is MNHNY and CDR2 is SVGAGI (reference sequence). For the CDR3, the DNA is TGTGCCAGCAGTGCCGGGGAGATCCCTGGAACCTACGAGCAGTACTTC. Translating gives CASSAGEIPGTYEQYF.

V usage is TRBV4-1 and J usage is TRBJ2-5; D tentatively fits TRBD1 or TRBD2 (5 bases each). CDR1 and CDR2 (germline): MGHRA, YSYEKL. Trimming stripped 3 bases from V and 1 base from J, with 12 bases between. This CDR3 comprises 15 residues. In nucleotides, the CDR3 is TGCGCCAGCAGCCAGTTGACGGGGCTCCAAGAGACCCAGTACTTC. Residues: CASSQLTGLQETQYF.

The chain has TRBV28 and TRBJ2-7, with a tentative D call TRBD2 (5 bases). V lost 6 bases and J 1 base, leaving 13 bases between the germline ends. Germline CDR1 MDHEN, CDR2 SYDVKM. The CDR3 covers 14 residues. CDR3 loop: CASRNGEFSYEQYF. DNA for the CDR3: TGTGCCAGCAGAAACGGGGAATTTTCCTACGAGCAGTACTTC.

The V and J genes are TRBV4-1 and TRBJ2-3; D unclear. The V gene's germline CDR1 is MGHRA and CDR2 YSYEKL. Between the trimmed V and J ends, which lost 4 bases and 2 bases, there was a span of 16 bases. The CDR3 is 16 residues long. The CDR3 spells CASSLGDHAFTDTQYF. The CDR3, as DNA: TGCGCCAGCAGCCTCGGAGATCATGCGTTCACAGATACGCAGTATTTT.

The CDR3 region has the DNA TGCGCCAGCAGCTTCCTCGTGGGGGTGGACGAGCAGTACTTC. Protein: CASSFLVGVDEQYF. The chain carries TRBV5-1 and TRBJ2-7, with D possibly called TRBD1 or TRBD2 (5 bases each). The CDR3 spans 14 residues. CDR1 is SGHRS, CDR2 YFSETQ, per germline. The V gene lost 2 bases and the J gene lost 5 bases, with 14 bases spanning the gap.

J is TRBJ2-2 and V is TRBV7-8; D call uncertain. CDR1 is SGHVS and CDR2 is FQNEAQ in the germline V gene. Trimming pared 5 bases from V and 5 bases from J, leaving 6 bases between. This CDR3 spans 12 amino acids. This CDR3 is CASSPWTGELFF. Written as DNA, the CDR3 is TGTGCCAGCAGCCCATGGACCGGGGAGCTGTTTTTT.

The chain combines TRBV19 with TRBJ1-1; D unclear. The CDR3 is 11 residues long. The ends were cut back, 4 bases at V and 6 bases at J, with 6 bases in the middle. The germline V gene encodes CDR1 LNHDA and CDR2 SQIVND (reference sequence). For the CDR3, the DNA is TGTGCCAGTAGTACAGTCGCTGAAGCTTTCTTT. This gives the protein CASSTVAEAFF.

This chain joins TRBV5-6 and TRBJ1-3; D possibly corresponds to TRBD1 (5 bases). This CDR3 is built from 17 residues. Trimming removed 0 bases from V and 0 bases from J, with 13 bases in between. Germline V gene sequence: CDR1 SGHDT, CDR2 YYEEEE. The CDR3 DNA follows: TGTGCCAGCAGCTTGGGCCCTCGACAGTACTCTGGAAACACCATATATTTT. It yields the protein CASSLGPRQYSGNTIYF. Full variable domain (rest looked up from reference TRBV5-6 and TRBJ1-3): DAGVTQSPTHLIKTRGQQVTLRCSPKSGHDTVSWYQQALGQGPQFIFQYYEEEERQRGNFPDRFSGHQFPNYSSELNVNALLLGDSALYLCASSLGPRQYSGNTIYFGEGSWLTVV.

The V call is TRBV6-6, the J call TRBJ1-2, with 7 bases lining up with TRBD1. This CDR3 comprises 15 residues. J gave up 4 bases and V 6 bases, and 11 bases lay outside the gene matches. Germline CDR1 MNHNY, CDR2 SVGAGI (reference sequence). CDR3 DNA: TGTGCCAGCAGCCCTAATCCGGGACAGATCTATGGCTACACCTTC. This sequence encodes CASSPNPGQIYGYTF.

This clone was counted between two and nine times. The DNA of the CDR3 is TGTGCCAGCAGCCTACAGGGGGATAGTCAGCCCCAGCATTTT. Translation gives CASSLQGDSQPQHF. The chain uses TRBV27 and TRBJ1-5; 8 positions match TRBD1. The trim removed 6 bases at V and 6 bases at J, leaving 7 bases unmatched. This CDR3 comprises 14 residues. CDR1 is MNHEY, CDR2 SMNVEV, per germline (reference sequence).

Only one count was recorded for this clone. This chain joins TRBV6-6 and TRBJ2-5; D not resolved. V was clipped by 7 bases and J by 5 bases, with 17 bases between them. Germline CDR1 is MNHNY and CDR2 is SVGAGI (reference sequence). The CDR3 runs 14 residues. The CDR3 region has the DNA TGTGCCAGCACCAATGGCCCCTTGCTCGAGACCCAGTACTTC. Its protein is CASTNGPLLETQYF.